The 30 T cell receptor beta chains in this list originate from one sample, sequenced in a study of OX40 agonist ivuxolimab in advanced cancers. The data were produced by immunoSEQ multiplex PCR, yet TCRdb's version contains in-frame clones alone and is incomplete. The sample gives 60,000 to 100,000 clones, 90% to 95% of which show up once; roughly 20% is in the top ten. The sequences come from CD4+ or CD8+ T cells sorted from blood, collected in a trial of the OX40 agonist ivuxolimab. These receptor sequences come from an adult with an advanced solid tumor such as melanoma, head and neck, liver or kidney cancer.

The chain has TRBV10-3 and TRBJ2-7, with a weak D call TRBD1 (5 bases). This CDR3 is built from 12 residues. Germline CDR1 and CDR2: ENHRY and SYGVKD. V was trimmed by 7 bases and J by 3 bases, leaving 10 bases between them. The CDR3 nucleotides are TGTGCCATCATGGCCCAGGGCTACGAGCAGTACTTC. This encodes CAIMAQGYEQYF.

This clone was recorded once. The chain employs TRBV7-6 and TRBJ2-7, with 7 bases matching TRBD1. Germline lookup yields CDR1 SGHVS and CDR2 FNYEAQ. The CDR3 is 15 amino acids. V shed 1 base and J 2 bases; nucleotides not matched to a gene: 5. The CDR3 DNA reads as TGTGCCAGCAGCTTAGAGGCAGGGGGAACCTACGAGCAGTACTTC. It codes for CASSLEAGGTYEQYF.

The chain employs TRBV7-7 and TRBJ2-6; possible D gene TRBD1, 6 bases. V was pared by 8 bases and J by 0 bases, with 14 bases between. CDR1 is SSHAT, CDR2 FNYEAQ, per germline (reference sequence). CDR3 length: 16 amino acids. The CDR3 reads CASGSGVVSGANVLTF. For the CDR3, the DNA is TGTGCCAGCGGTTCAGGGGTTGTCTCTGGGGCCAACGTCCTGACTTTC. The whole variable domain, remainder taken from reference TRBV7-7 and TRBJ2-6, is GAGVSQSPRYKVTKRGQDVTLRCDPISSHATLYWYQQALGQGPEFLTYFNYEAQPDKSGLPSDRFSAERPEGSISTLTIQRTEQRDSAMYRCASGSGVVSGANVLTFGAGSRLTVL.

This clone has only a few counts. The chain employs TRBV7-9 and TRBJ1-2; tentatively, D is TRBD1 (6 bases). The germline gives CDR1 SEHNR, CDR2 FQNEAQ (reference sequence). The CDR3 runs 17 residues. The V and J ends lost 2 bases and 6 bases respectively, with 22 bases between them. CDR3 protein: CASSLREPTGPLDGYTF. The CDR3 nucleotides read TGTGCCAGCAGCTTAAGGGAACCGACAGGCCCTCTTGATGGCTACACCTTC. Looking up the rest from reference TRBV7-9 and TRBJ1-2 gives the full variable domain: DTGVSQNPRHKITKRGQNVTFRCDPISEHNRLYWYRQTLGQGPEFLTYFQNEAQLEKSRLLSDRFSAERPKGSFSTLEIQRTEQGDSAMYLCASSLREPTGPLDGYTFGSGTRLTVV.

This clone was detected only a few times. The chain combines TRBV4-1 with TRBJ1-3; tentative D call: TRBD1 (6 bases). V was trimmed by 2 bases and J by 4 bases, leaving 12 bases between them. CDR1 and CDR2 (germline): MGHRA, YSYEKL. This CDR3 is 15 amino acids long. The DNA for the CDR3 is TGCGCCAGCAGCCAACCACCCCAGGGGGGAAACACCATATATTTT. This encodes CASSQPPQGGNTIYF.

Turning to this clone: The same CDR3 is also encoded by other DNA sequences in this sample. The chain employs TRBV7-2 and TRBJ1-1, with 7 bases that match TRBD1. The CDR3 runs 14 residues. Per germline, CDR1 SGHTA and CDR2 FQGNSA. V gave up 5 bases and J gave up 1 base; unmatched junction bases: 4. CDR3 nucleotide sequence: TGTGCCAGCAGCCTCGACAGGGCGAACACTGAAGCTTTCTTT. The encoded protein is CASSLDRANTEAFF.

This chain connects TRBV28 to TRBJ2-1; 7 nucleotides match TRBD1. The CDR3 consists of 15 residues. Germline loops: CDR1 MDHEN, CDR2 SYDVKM. With V trimmed by 5 bases and J by 3 bases, 7 bases remained unmatched. This CDR3 reads CASSKTGQDYNEQFF. The CDR3 region has the DNA TGTGCCAGCAGTAAGACAGGGCAAGACTACAATGAGCAGTTCTTC.

As for this clone: Other nucleotide sequences in the sample specify the same CDR3. The V gene is TRBV6-1, the J gene TRBJ2-7; D not certain. With 6 bases removed from V and 4 bases from J, the gap between germline ends came to 4 bases. Germline loops: CDR1 MNHNS, CDR2 SASEGT. The CDR3 spans 10 residues. CDR3 region: CASRGYEQYF. The CDR3 nucleotides read TGTGCCAGCAGGGGGTACGAGCAGTACTTC.

The chain employs TRBV19 and TRBJ2-2; no clear D gene. The CDR3 is made up of 14 amino acids. Per germline, CDR1 LNHDA and CDR2 SQIVND (reference sequence). V was clipped by 3 bases and J by 7 bases, with 12 bases between them. As DNA, the CDR3 is TGTGCCAGTAGTATCTTAATATGGGGCGGGGAGCTGTTTTTT. Encoded protein: CASSILIWGGELFF.

The sample holds a few counts of this clone. The genes are TRBV4-1 and TRBJ2-5; 7 nucleotides match TRBD1. The length of the CDR3 is 13 residues. Germline V gene lookup returns CDR1 MGHRA and CDR2 YSYEKL. V dropped 5 bases and J dropped 2; count of bases not matched to a gene: 2. As DNA, the CDR3 is TGCGCCAGCAGCGGGGACAGTCAAGAGACCCAGTACTTC. It encodes CASSGDSQETQYF.

This chain uses TRBV9 with TRBJ2-7; no reliable D call. Trimming took 1 base from V and 0 from J, leaving 14 bases between them. This CDR3 has 16 amino acids. Germline CDR1 is SGDLS and CDR2 is YYNGEE. In DNA, the CDR3 is TGTGCCAGCAGCGTAACATCCTTTGGCAGCTCCTACGAGCAGTACTTC. Translating gives CASSVTSFGSSYEQYF.

The J gene is TRBJ2-7, the V gene TRBV27, with D perhaps being TRBD1 or TRBD2 (5 bases each). In germline, CDR1 is MNHEY, CDR2 SMNVEV (reference sequence). The CDR3 runs to 11 residues. Trimming shortened V by 6 bases and J by 11 bases, and 14 bases separated the two germline ends. The CDR3 region has the DNA TGTGCCAGCAGCCCGGGATTGGGGGAGTACTTC. This encodes CASSPGLGEYF.

The rearrangement uses TRBV7-6 and TRBJ2-1, with 7 bases matching TRBD1. CDR3 length equals 15 residues. Germline-derived CDR1 and CDR2 are SGHVS and FNYEAQ. V lost 1 base to trimming and J lost 4 bases; unmatched junction nucleotides: 4. CDR3 sequence (DNA): TGTGCCAGCAGCTTAGAAGGGACAGTGTACAATGAGCAGTTCTTC. As protein: CASSLEGTVYNEQFF.

The V and J genes are TRBV20-1 and TRBJ2-7, with unresolved D. This CDR3 has 8 amino acids. Trimming left V 7 bases short and J 9 bases short, with 7 bases between. Germline assignment: CDR1 DFQATT and CDR2 SNEGSKA (reference sequence). The CDR3 nucleotides are TGCAGTGTCGGAGCGCAGTACTTC. This encodes CSVGAQYF.

This clone has more than one count but fewer than ten. The rearrangement uses TRBV4-1 and TRBJ2-7; perhaps TRBD1 as D (6 bases). Per the germline V gene, CDR1 is MGHRA and CDR2 is YSYEKL. Between the trimmed V and J ends, which lost 1 base and 4 bases, there was a span of 11 bases. The length of the CDR3 is 14 residues. CDR3 DNA sequence: TGCGCCAGCAGCCAAGGCTGGGGGCGGTACGAGCAGTACTTC. Translation gives CASSQGWGRYEQYF.

The chain couples TRBV7-2 to TRBJ1-2; 11 nucleotides match TRBD1. CDR3 size: 15 residues. V gave up 5 bases and J gave up 3 bases; unmatched junction bases: 5. Germline CDR1 reads SGHTA; CDR2 reads FQGNSA. CDR3 nucleotides: TGTGCCAGCAGCCGCTGGACAGGGGGCGACTATGGCTACACCTTC. Its protein is CASSRWTGGDYGYTF.

The chain links TRBV19 to TRBJ2-1; D is perhaps TRBD2 (5 bases). Trimming removed 5 bases from V and 5 bases from J, with 10 bases in between. The CDR3 is made up of 13 amino acids. The V gene's germline CDR1 is LNHDA and CDR2 SQIVND (reference sequence). Here the CDR3 reads CASSSGLNNEQFF. The CDR3 region has the DNA TGTGCCAGTAGTTCCGGACTGAACAATGAGCAGTTCTTC.

This clone was seen a single time. The chain recombines TRBV28 with TRBJ1-1, with no clear D. The CDR3 spans 13 residues. CDR1 and CDR2 (germline): MDHEN, SYDVKM. Trimming left V 3 bases short and J 6 bases short, with 11 bases between. This CDR3 reads CASSFPERAEAFF. The CDR3 nucleotides read TGTGCCAGCAGTTTCCCGGAACGGGCTGAAGCTTTCTTT.

CDR3 nucleotides: TGTGCCAGCAGCTTATGGCTGACAGATACGCAGTATTTT. Protein: CASSLWLTDTQYF. This rearrangement joins TRBV11-3 to TRBJ2-3; the D is unclear. Germline V lookup: CDR1 SGHNT, CDR2 YENEEA. This CDR3 contains 13 residues. V gave up 2 bases and J gave up 3 bases, with 6 bases separating them.

The sample holds one count of this clone. The CDR3 region has the DNA TGTGCCAGCAGCCTTCGAAGGAGGAACCAAGAGACCCAGTACTTC. Translated: CASSLRRRNQETQYF. The chain carries TRBV11-2 and TRBJ2-5; D may be TRBD2 (5 bases). Trimming removed 5 bases at V and 0 bases at J, with 13 bases between. The CDR3 loop spans 15 amino acids. Looked up from germline, CDR1 is SGHAT and CDR2 is FQNNGV.

V gene TRBV5-1 combines with J gene TRBJ1-2; tentative D call: TRBD1 (6 bases). This CDR3 comprises 16 residues. Germline V CDR1 and CDR2: SGHRS, YFSETQ. V lost 0 bases and J lost 4, with 16 bases in between. The CDR3 loop is CASSLELGGASYGYTF. DNA for the CDR3: TGCGCCAGCAGCTTGGAGTTGGGGGGCGCGAGCTATGGCTACACCTTC.

The chain joins TRBV27 to TRBJ1-4; TRBD1 is a possible D gene (5 bases). The CDR3 consists of 14 residues. Trimming shortened V by 5 bases and J by 5 bases, and 12 bases separated the two germline ends. Per the germline V gene, CDR1 is MNHEY and CDR2 is SMNVEV (reference sequence). The CDR3: CASSRTGRNEKLFF. The CDR3, as DNA: TGTGCCAGCAGTAGAACAGGAAGAAATGAAAAACTGTTTTTT.

The chain has TRBV4-1 and TRBJ2-7; maybe TRBD1 (6 bases). V was cut by 1 base and J by 5 bases, with 18 bases left in between. This CDR3 has 16 residues. Germline V CDR1 and CDR2: MGHRA, YSYEKL. The DNA of the CDR3 is TGCGCCAGCAGCCAAGGGGGGCCTCTTTTTCAGGACGAGCAGTACTTC. This gives the protein CASSQGGPLFQDEQYF.

This chain links TRBV13 with TRBJ1-5; 8 bases agree with TRBD1. CDR3 size: 15 residues. The trim removed 5 bases at V and 7 bases at J, leaving 10 bases unmatched. Germline values: CDR1 PRHDT, CDR2 FYEKMQ (reference sequence). The CDR3 region is CASSQGAGGGQPQHF. The CDR3 DNA reads TGTGCCAGCAGCCAAGGGGCAGGGGGCGGGCAGCCCCAGCATTTT. The complete variable domain, with remaining parts taken from reference TRBV13 and TRBJ1-5, reads AAGVIQSPRHLIKEKRETATLKCYPIPRHDTVYWYQQGPGQDPQFLISFYEKMQSDKGSIPDRFSAQQFSDYHSELNMSSLELGDSALYFCASSQGAGGGQPQHFGDGTRLSIL.

The chain recombines TRBV7-9 with TRBJ2-7, with D unclear. V was cut by 1 base and J by 3 bases, with 7 bases left in between. This CDR3 is 13 amino acids long. Germline CDR1 SEHNR, CDR2 FQNEAQ (reference sequence). In nucleotides, the CDR3 is TGTGCCAGCAGCTTAGGGGCAGGCTACGAGCAGTACTTC. Translated, it gives CASSLGAGYEQYF.

This clone has a single count. The chain links TRBV6-1 to TRBJ1-4; D may be TRBD1 (6 bases). Germline CDR1 is MNHNS and CDR2 is SASEGT. This CDR3 is 15 amino acids long. Trimming took 0 bases from V and 8 from J, leaving 13 bases between them. This chain's CDR3 is CASSEAGGAWEKLFF. The CDR3 coding sequence is TGTGCCAGCAGTGAAGCGGGGGGCGCGTGGGAAAAACTGTTTTTT.

CDR3 protein: CASSLRGGLAGEETQYF. Here the CDR3 DNA reads TGTGCCAGCAGCTTAAGGGGGGGACTAGCGGGAGAAGAGACCCAGTACTTC. The V call is TRBV7-3, the J call TRBJ2-5, with 14 nucleotides matching TRBD2. J gave up 3 bases and V 1 base, and 4 bases lay outside the gene matches. CDR1 and CDR2 from the germline V gene are SGHTA and FQGTGA. The length of the CDR3 is 17 residues.

This rearrangement joins TRBV6-5 to TRBJ1-2, with a tentative D call TRBD1 (5 bases). The CDR3 runs 11 residues. Trimming took off 2 bases at V and 7 bases at J, with 5 bases between the two ends. Germline CDR1 and CDR2: MNHEY and SVGAGI. CDR3 amino acids: CASSYGGGYTF. CDR3 DNA sequence: TGTGCCAGCAGTTACGGGGGTGGCTACACCTTC.

The rearrangement joins TRBV11-2 to TRBJ1-1, with D uncertain. Germline CDR1 SGHAT, CDR2 FQNNGV. The CDR3 runs 13 residues. With 0 bases removed from V and 3 bases from J, the gap between germline ends came to 5 bases. The CDR3 DNA is TGTGCCAGCAGCTTAGAACACCACACTGAAGCTTTCTTT. Residues: CASSLEHHTEAFF. The full variable domain, in which reference TRBV11-2 and TRBJ1-1 provide the parts outside the CDR3, is EAGVAQSPRYKIIEKRQSVAFWCNPISGHATLYWYQQILGQGPKLLIQFQNNGVVDDSQLPKDRFSAERLKGVDSTLKIQPAKLEDSAVYLCASSLEHHTEAFFGQGTRLTVV.

The chain uses TRBV6-1 and TRBJ1-2, with D possibly TRBD1 on 5 matching bases. The CDR3 is 17 residues long. Germline loops: CDR1 MNHNS, CDR2 SASEGT. Trimming left V 4 bases short and J 6 bases short, with 24 bases between. DNA for the CDR3: TGTGCCAGCAGTGTAGAACAGGTCGACGGGAATGAAGATGGCTACACCTTC. Protein: CASSVEQVDGNEDGYTF.